The rows below give T cell receptor beta chains drawn from one sample of a study of blood T cell repertoires in COVID-19. The assay was immunoSEQ multiplex PCR, and TCRdb's table has in-frame clones only and misses some. The sample includes more than 200,000 clones, roughly 84% seen only once; the top ten take 7% to 7.5%. The sequenced material came from PBMCs or T cells enriched from blood (not recorded which). The receptors originated from a man aged 25-40 years in a cohort exposed to, infected with or recovered from COVID-19 (not recorded which). Both conserved end residues are part of each CDR3. Fields, in order: clone size, D gene, V gene, J gene, CDR3 protein, CDR3 DNA. D genes are given only for firm matches. The size entry is marked missing in some rows and otherwise reads once, few, many or a size class.

size: .
D: .
V: TRBV28
J: TRBJ1-6
CDR3: CASRALQGTPSPLHF
DNA: TGTGCCAGCAGGGCCCTACAGGGTACACCTTCACCCCTCCACTTT

size: once
D: .
V: TRBV28
J: TRBJ1-2
CDR3: CASSRDGYTF
DNA: TGTGCCAGCAGTCGAGATGGCTACACCTTC

size: .
D: .
V: TRBV7-6
J: TRBJ2-2
CDR3: CASSPPAGFTGELFF
DNA: TGTGCCAGCAGCCCCCCAGCGGGTTTCACCGGGGAGCTGTTTTTT

size: .
D: TRBD2
V: TRBV7-2
J: TRBJ2-1
CDR3: CASSLGGTSGYNEQFF
DNA: TGTGCCAGCAGCTTAGGGGGGACTAGCGGCTACAATGAGCAGTTCTTC

size: .
D: TRBD1
V: TRBV7-6
J: TRBJ2-3
CDR3: CASSPGQGETDTQYF
DNA: TGTGCCAGCAGCCCAGGACAGGGGGAGACAGATACGCAGTATTTT

size: .
D: TRBD1
V: TRBV28
J: TRBJ2-1
CDR3: CASSPTGGAPYNEQFF
DNA: TGTGCCAGCAGTCCGACAGGGGGCGCCCCTTACAATGAGCAGTTCTTC

size: .
D: .
V: TRBV6-5
J: TRBJ1-1
CDR3: CASSYSGEHTEAFF
DNA: TGTGCCAGCAGTTACTCAGGGGAACACACTGAAGCTTTCTTT

size: .
D: .
V: TRBV2
J: TRBJ2-3
CDR3: CASSHSNREGDTQYF
DNA: TGTGCCAGCAGTCACTCGAACAGGGAAGGGGATACGCAGTATTTT

size: .
D: TRBD1
V: TRBV28
J: TRBJ2-7
CDR3: CASSSHPGQGRYEQYF
DNA: TGTGCCAGCAGTTCCCATCCGGGACAGGGTCGGTACGAGCAGTACTTC

size: few
D: TRBD2
V: TRBV15
J: TRBJ2-1
CDR3: CATSRRHVRRESNEQFF
DNA: TGTGCCACCAGCAGACGACATGTGAGGCGGGAGAGCAATGAGCAGTTCTTC

size: .
D: .
V: TRBV27
J: TRBJ1-5
CDR3: CASSSKKSNQPQHF
DNA: TGTGCCAGCAGTTCTAAGAAGAGCAATCAGCCCCAGCATTTT

size: .
D: .
V: TRBV28
J: TRBJ1-1
CDR3: CASSPSRGSGTEAFF
DNA: TGTGCCAGCAGTCCCTCAAGGGGCTCGGGCACTGAAGCTTTCTTT

size: .
D: .
V: TRBV7-9
J: TRBJ2-5
CDR3: CASSLDSSVETQYF
DNA: TGTGCCAGCAGCTTGGACAGTAGCGTAGAGACCCAGTACTTC

size: .
D: TRBD1
V: TRBV10-3
J: TRBJ2-3
CDR3: CAIKTRRDRGHESYSMSTDTQYF
DNA: TGTGCCATCAAAACCCGGAGAGACAGGGGGCATGAATCATACTCCATGTCAACAGATACGCAGTATTTT

size: few
D: .
V: TRBV12-3/TRBV12-4
J: TRBJ1-5
CDR3: CASSLTRDQPQHF
DNA: TGTGCCAGCAGTTTAACACGGGATCAGCCCCAGCATTTT

size: .
D: TRBD2
V: TRBV24-1
J: TRBJ2-3
CDR3: CATALAGGLDSTDTQYF
DNA: TGTGCCACCGCGCTAGCGGGAGGCCTTGATAGCACAGATACGCAGTATTTT

size: .
D: .
V: TRBV18
J: TRBJ1-2
CDR3: CASSAQGLDYGYTF
DNA: TGTGCCAGCTCAGCCCAGGGTCTTGACTATGGCTACACCTTC

size: once
D: .
V: TRBV7-9
J: TRBJ1-1
CDR3: CASSLDAGLNTEAFF
DNA: TGTGCCAGCAGCTTAGATGCGGGCCTAAACACTGAAGCTTTCTTT

size: .
D: .
V: TRBV7-8
J: TRBJ2-5
CDR3: CASSLQGTLIAETQYF
DNA: TGTGCCAGCAGCTTGCAAGGGACTCTAATAGCAGAGACCCAGTACTTC

size: .
D: .
V: TRBV19
J: TRBJ2-2
CDR3: CASTSGHTGELFF
DNA: TGTGCCAGTACTTCAGGCCACACCGGGGAGCTGTTTTTT

size: .
D: .
V: TRBV29-1
J: TRBJ1-1
CDR3: CSVEAGLLPEAFF
DNA: TGCAGCGTTGAAGCTGGACTGCTCCCTGAAGCTTTCTTT

size: .
D: TRBD1
V: TRBV3-1/TRBV3-2
J: TRBJ1-6
CDR3: CASSRSGQGNSPLHF
DNA: TGTGCCAGCAGCCGTTCGGGACAGGGAAATTCACCCCTCCACTTT